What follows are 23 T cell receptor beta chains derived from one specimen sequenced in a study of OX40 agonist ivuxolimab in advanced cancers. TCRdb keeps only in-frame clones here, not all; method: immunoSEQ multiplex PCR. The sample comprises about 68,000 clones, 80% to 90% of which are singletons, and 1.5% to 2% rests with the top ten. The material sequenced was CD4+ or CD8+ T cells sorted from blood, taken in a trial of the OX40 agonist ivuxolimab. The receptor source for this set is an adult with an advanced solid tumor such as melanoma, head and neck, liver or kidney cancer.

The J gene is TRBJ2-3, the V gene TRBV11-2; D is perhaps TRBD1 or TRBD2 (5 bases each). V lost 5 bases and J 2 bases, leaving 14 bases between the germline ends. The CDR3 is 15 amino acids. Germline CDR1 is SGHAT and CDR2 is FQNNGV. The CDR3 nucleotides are TGTGCCAGCAGCCTATCGAGGGGCTTCACAGATACGCAGTATTTT. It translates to CASSLSRGFTDTQYF.

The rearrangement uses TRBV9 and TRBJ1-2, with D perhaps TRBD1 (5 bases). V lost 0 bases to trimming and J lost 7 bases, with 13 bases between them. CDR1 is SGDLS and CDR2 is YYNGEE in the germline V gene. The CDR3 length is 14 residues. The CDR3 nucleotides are TGTGCCAGCAGCGTAGGGGCAGGGATCGCTGGCTACACCTTC. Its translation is CASSVGAGIAGYTF.

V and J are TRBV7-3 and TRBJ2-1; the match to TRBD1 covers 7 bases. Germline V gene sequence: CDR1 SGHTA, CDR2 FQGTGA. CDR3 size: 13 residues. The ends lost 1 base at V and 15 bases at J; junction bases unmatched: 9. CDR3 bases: TGTGCCAGCAGCTTAAACCCGTTGACAGGGCGGTTCTTC. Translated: CASSLNPLTGRFF.

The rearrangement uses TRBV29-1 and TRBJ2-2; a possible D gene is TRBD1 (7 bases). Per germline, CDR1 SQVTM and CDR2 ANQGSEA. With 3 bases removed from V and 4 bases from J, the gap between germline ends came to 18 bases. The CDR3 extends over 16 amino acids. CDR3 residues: CSVDRGWQGGTGELFF. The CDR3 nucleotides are TGCAGCGTTGACAGGGGGTGGCAGGGGGGCACCGGGGAGCTGTTTTTT.

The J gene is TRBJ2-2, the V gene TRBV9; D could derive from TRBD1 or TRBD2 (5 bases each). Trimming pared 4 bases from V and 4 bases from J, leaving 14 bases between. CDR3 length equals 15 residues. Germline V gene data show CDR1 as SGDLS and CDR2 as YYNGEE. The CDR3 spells CASSPGRRGTGELFF. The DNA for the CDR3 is TGTGCCAGCAGCCCTGGGAGAAGGGGCACCGGGGAGCTGTTTTTT. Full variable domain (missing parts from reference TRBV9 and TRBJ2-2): DSGVTQTPKHLITATGQRVTLRCSPRSGDLSVYWYQQSLDQGLQFLIQYYNGEERAKGNILERFSAQQFPDLHSELNLSSLELGDSALYFCASSPGRRGTGELFFGEGSRLTVL.

This CDR3 reads CASRRDREAYEQYF. In DNA form, the CDR3 reads TGTGCCAGCAGGAGGGACAGGGAAGCCTACGAGCAGTACTTC. The chain employs TRBV5-4 and TRBJ2-7; 9 positions match TRBD1. The germline CDR1 and CDR2 sequences are SGHNT and YYREEE (reference sequence). This CDR3 contains 14 residues. V lost 5 bases, J lost 2 bases, and 5 bases stayed unmatched.

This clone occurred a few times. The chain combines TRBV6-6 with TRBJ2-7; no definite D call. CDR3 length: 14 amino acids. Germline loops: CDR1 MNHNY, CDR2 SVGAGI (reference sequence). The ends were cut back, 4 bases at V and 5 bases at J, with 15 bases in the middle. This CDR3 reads CASSFTGSRNEQYF. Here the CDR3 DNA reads TGTGCCAGCAGTTTCACGGGCAGTAGGAACGAGCAGTACTTC.

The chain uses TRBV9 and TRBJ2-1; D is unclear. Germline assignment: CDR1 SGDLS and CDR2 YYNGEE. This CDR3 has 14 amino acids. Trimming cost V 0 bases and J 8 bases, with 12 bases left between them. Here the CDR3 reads CASSVGLDLHEQFF. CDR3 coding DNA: TGTGCCAGCAGCGTAGGGCTAGATCTCCATGAGCAGTTCTTC.

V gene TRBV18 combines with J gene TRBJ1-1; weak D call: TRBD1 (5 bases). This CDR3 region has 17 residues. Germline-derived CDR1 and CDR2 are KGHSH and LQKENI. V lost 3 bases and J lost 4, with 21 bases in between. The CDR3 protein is CASSPNGPGGDGTEAFF. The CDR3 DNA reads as TGTGCCAGCTCACCGAATGGTCCGGGGGGTGATGGCACTGAAGCTTTCTTT.

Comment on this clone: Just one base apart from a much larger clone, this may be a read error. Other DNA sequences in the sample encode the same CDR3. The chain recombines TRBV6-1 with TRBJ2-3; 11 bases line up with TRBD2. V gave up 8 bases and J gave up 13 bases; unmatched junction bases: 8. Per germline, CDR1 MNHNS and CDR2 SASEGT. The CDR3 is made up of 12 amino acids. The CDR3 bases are TGTGCCAGCCGAGGACTAGCGGGTAGGAAGTATTTT. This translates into CASRGLAGRKYF.

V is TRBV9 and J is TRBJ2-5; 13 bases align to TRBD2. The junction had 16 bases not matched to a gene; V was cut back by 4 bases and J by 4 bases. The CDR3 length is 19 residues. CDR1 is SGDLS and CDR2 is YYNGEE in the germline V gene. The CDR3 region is CASSPRTSGSGPNRETQYF. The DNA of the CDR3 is TGTGCCAGCAGCCCACGGACTAGCGGGAGTGGACCTAATCGAGAGACCCAGTACTTC.

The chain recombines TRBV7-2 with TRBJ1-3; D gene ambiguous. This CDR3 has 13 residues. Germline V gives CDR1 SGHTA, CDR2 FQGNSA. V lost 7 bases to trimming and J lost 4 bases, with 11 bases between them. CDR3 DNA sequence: TGTGCCAGCAAGGATTGGGCAGGAAACACCATATATTTT. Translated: CASKDWAGNTIYF.

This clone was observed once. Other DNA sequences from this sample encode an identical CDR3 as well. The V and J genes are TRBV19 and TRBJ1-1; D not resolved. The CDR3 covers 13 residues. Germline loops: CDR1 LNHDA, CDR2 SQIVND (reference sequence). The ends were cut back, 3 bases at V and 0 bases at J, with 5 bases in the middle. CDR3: CASSISVNTEAFF. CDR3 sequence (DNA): TGTGCCAGTAGTATCTCGGTGAACACTGAAGCTTTCTTT.

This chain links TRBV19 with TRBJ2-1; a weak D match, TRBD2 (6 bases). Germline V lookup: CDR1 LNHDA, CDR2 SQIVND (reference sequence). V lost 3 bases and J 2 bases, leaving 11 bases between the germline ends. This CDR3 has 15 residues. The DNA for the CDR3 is TGTGCCAGTAGTATCATCGGCGGGACCTACAATGAGCAGTTCTTC. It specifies CASSIIGGTYNEQFF.

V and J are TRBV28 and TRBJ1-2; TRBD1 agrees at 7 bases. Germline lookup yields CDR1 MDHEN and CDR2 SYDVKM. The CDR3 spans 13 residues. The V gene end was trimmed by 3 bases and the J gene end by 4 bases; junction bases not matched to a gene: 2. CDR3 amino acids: CASSFGQAYGYTF. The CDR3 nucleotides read TGTGCCAGCAGTTTCGGACAGGCCTATGGCTACACCTTC.

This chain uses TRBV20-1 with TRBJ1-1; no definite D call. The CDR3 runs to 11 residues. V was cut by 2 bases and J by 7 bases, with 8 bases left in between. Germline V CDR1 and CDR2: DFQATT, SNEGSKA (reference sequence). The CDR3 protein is CSARPAIEAFF. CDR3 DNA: TGCAGTGCTAGACCAGCAATTGAAGCTTTCTTT.

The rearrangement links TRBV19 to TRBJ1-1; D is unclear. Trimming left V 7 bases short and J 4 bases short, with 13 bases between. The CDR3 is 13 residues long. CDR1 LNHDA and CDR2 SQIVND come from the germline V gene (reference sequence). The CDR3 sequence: CASTLGWATEAFF. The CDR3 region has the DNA TGTGCCAGTACTCTGGGGTGGGCCACTGAAGCTTTCTTT.

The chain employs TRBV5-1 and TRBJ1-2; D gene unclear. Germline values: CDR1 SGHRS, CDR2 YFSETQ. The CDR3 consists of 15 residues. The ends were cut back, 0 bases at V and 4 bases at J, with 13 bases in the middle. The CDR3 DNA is TGCGCCAGCAGCTTGGATGGGAATATAGCCTATGGCTACACCTTC. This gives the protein CASSLDGNIAYGYTF.

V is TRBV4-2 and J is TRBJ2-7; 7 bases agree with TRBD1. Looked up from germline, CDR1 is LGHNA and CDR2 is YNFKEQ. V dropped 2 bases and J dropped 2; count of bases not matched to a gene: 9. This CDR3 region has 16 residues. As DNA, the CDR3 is TGTGCCAGCAGCCAAACTACAGGGGACCCGACCTACGAGCAGTACTTC. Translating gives CASSQTTGDPTYEQYF.

The chain's CDR3 is CASSPPDRGSLQETQYF. In DNA, the CDR3 is TGTGCCAGCTCACCACCGGACAGGGGGAGCCTCCAAGAGACCCAGTACTTC. This chain links TRBV18 with TRBJ2-5; 10 nucleotides match TRBD1. The V gene end was trimmed by 0 bases and the J gene end by 1 base; junction bases not matched to a gene: 5. The CDR3 spans 17 residues. The germline CDR1 and CDR2 sequences are KGHSH and LQKENI.

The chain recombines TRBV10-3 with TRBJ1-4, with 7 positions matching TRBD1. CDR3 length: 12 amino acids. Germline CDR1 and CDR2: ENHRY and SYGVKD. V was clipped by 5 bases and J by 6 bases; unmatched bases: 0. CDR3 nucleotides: TGTGCCATCAGTAGGGGGCATGAAAAACTGTTTTTT. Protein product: CAISRGHEKLFF.

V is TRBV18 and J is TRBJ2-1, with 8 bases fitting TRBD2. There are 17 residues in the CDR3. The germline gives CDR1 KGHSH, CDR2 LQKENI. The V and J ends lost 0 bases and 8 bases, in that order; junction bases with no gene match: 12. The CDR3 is CASSPPGFRSGVDEQFF. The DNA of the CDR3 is TGTGCCAGCTCACCACCGGGCTTCCGTAGCGGGGTTGATGAGCAGTTCTTC.

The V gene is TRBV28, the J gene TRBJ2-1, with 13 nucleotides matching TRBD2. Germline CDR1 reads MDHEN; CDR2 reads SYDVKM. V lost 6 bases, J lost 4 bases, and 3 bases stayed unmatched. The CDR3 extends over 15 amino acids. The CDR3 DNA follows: TGTGCCAGCAGAGGGACTAGCGGGACATACAATGAGCAGTTCTTC. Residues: CASRGTSGTYNEQFF.